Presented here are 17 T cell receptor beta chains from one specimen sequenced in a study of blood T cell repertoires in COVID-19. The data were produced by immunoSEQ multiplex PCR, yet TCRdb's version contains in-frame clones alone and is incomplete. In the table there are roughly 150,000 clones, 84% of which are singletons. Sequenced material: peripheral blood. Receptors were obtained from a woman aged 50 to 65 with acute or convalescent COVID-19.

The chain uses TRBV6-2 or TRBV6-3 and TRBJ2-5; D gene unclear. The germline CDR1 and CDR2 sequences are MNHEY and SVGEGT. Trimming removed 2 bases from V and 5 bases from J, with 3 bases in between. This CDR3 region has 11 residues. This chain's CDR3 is CASSYRETQYF. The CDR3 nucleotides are TGTGCCAGCAGTTACCGGGAGACCCAGTACTTC.

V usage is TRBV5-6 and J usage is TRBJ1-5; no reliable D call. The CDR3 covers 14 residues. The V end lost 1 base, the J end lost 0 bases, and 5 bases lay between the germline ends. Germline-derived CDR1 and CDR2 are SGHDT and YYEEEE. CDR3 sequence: CASSLSNSNQPQHF. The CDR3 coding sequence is TGTGCCAGCAGCTTGAGCAATAGCAATCAGCCCCAGCATTTT.

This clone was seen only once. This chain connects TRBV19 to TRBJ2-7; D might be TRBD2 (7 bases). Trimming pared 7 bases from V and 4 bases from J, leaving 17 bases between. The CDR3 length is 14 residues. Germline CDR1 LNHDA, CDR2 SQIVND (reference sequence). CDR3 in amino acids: CASTRVAGAYEQYF. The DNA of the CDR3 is TGTGCCAGTACCCGGGTGGCGGGGGCTTACGAGCAGTACTTC.

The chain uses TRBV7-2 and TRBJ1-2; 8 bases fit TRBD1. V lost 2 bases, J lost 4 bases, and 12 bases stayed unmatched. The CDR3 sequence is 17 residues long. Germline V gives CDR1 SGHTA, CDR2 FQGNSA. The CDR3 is CASSLTLQGGGPYGYTF. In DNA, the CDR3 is TGTGCCAGCAGCTTAACTTTACAGGGGGGAGGCCCCTATGGCTACACCTTC.

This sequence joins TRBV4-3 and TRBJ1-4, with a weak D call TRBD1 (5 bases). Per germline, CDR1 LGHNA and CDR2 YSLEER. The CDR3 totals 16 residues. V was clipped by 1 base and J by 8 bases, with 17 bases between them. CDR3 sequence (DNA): TGCGCCAGCAGCCAAGGTTCGGGGGAGGCGAGAGAAAAACTGTTTTTT. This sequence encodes CASSQGSGEAREKLFF.

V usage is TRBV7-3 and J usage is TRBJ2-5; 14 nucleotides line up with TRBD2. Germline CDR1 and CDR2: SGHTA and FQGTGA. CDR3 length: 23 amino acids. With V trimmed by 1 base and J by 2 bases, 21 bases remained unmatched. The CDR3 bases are TGTGCCAGCAGCTTAAGGTTTCTAGGGCTTTCGGGACTAGCGGGGGTATCACAAGAGACCCAGTACTTC. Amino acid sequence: CASSLRFLGLSGLAGVSQETQYF.

The CDR3 coding sequence is TGCAGCGCGGAGGACAGGGGGGATGAGCAGTTCTTC. Residues: CSAEDRGDEQFF. V usage is TRBV29-1 and J usage is TRBJ2-1; TRBD1 aligns across 10 bases. Germline assignment: CDR1 SQVTM and CDR2 ANQGSEA. The ends lost 7 bases at V and 8 bases at J; junction bases unmatched: 5. This CDR3 is 12 amino acids long.

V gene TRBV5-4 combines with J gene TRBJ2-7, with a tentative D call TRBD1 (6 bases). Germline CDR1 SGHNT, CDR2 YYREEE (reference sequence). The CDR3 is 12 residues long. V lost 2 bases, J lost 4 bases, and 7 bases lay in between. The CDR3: CASSFQGYEQYF. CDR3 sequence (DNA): TGTGCCAGCAGCTTCCAGGGGTACGAGCAGTACTTC.

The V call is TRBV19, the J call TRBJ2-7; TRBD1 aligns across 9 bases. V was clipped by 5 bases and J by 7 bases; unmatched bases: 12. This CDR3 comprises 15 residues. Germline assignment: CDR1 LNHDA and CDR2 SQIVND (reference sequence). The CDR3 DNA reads TGTGCCAGTAGTCCCCCCCGACAGGGGGTGAAGGAGCAGTACTTC. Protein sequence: CASSPPRQGVKEQYF.

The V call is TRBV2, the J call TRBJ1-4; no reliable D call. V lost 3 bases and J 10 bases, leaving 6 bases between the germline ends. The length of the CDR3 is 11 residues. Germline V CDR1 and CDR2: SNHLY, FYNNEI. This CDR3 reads CASSEEGKLFF. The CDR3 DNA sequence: TGTGCCAGCAGTGAGGAGGGAAAACTGTTTTTT.

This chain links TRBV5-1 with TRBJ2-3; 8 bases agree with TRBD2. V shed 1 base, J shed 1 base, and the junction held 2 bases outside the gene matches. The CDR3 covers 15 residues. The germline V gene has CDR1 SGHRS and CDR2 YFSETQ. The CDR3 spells CASSLTSGRTDTQYF. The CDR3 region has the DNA TGCGCCAGCAGCTTGACTAGCGGCCGCACAGATACGCAGTATTTT.

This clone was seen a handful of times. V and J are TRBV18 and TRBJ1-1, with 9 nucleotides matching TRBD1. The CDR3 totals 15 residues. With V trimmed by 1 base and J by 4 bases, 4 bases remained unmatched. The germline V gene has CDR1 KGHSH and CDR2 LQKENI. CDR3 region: CASSPQGQGITEAFF. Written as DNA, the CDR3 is TGTGCCAGCTCACCACAAGGACAGGGGATCACTGAAGCTTTCTTT. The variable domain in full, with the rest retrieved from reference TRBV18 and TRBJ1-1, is NAGVMQNPRHLVRRRGQEARLRCSPMKGHSHVYWYRQLPEEGLKFMVYLQKENIIDESGMPKERFSAEFPKEGPSILRIQQVVRGDSAAYFCASSPQGQGITEAFFGQGTRLTVV.

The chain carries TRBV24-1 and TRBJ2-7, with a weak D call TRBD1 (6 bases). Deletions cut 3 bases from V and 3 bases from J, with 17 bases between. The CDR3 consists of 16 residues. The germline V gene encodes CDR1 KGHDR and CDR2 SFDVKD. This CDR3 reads CATSDPQGKGSYEQYF. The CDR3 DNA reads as TGTGCCACCAGTGATCCTCAGGGGAAGGGGAGCTACGAGCAGTACTTC.

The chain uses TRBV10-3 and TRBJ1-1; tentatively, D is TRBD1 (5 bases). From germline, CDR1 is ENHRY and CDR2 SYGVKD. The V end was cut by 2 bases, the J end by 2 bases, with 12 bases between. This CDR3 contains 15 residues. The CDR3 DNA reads TGTGCCATCAGTGAGGCCCGGGGGTTAAACACTGAAGCTTTCTTT. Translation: CAISEARGLNTEAFF.

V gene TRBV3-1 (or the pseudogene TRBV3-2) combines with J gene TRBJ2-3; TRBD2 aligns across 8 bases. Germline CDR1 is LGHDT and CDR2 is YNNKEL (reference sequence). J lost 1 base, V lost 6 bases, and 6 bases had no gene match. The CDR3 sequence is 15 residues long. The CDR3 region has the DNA TGTGCCAGCAGGGGAGATAGCGGGGGCACAGATACGCAGTATTTT. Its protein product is CASRGDSGGTDTQYF.

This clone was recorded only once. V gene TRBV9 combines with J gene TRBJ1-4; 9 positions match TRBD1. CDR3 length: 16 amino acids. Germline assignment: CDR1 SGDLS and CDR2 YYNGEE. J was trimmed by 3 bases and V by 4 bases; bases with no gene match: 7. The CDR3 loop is CASSLRQGVPNEKLFF. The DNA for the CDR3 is TGTGCCAGCAGCTTAAGACAGGGGGTCCCTAATGAAAAACTGTTTTTT.

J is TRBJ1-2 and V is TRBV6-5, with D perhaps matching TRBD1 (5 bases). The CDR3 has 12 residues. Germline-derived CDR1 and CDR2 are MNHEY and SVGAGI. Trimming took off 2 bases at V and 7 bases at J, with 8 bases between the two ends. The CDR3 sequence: CASSYRQLGYTF. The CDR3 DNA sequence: TGTGCCAGCAGTTACCGACAGCTTGGCTACACCTTC.